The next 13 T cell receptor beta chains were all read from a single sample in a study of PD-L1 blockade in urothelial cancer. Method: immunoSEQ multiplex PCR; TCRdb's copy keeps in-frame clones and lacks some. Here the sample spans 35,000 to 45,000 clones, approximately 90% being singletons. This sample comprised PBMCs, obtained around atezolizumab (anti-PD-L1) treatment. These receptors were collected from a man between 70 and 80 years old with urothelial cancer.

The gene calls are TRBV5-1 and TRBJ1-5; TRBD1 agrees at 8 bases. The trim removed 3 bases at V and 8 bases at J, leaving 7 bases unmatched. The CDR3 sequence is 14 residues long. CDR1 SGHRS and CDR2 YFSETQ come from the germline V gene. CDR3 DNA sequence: TGCGCCAGCAGCTCCGGACAGGGAGCGGAGCCCCAGCATTTT. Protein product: CASSSGQGAEPQHF. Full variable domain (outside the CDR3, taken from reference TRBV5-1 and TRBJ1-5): KAGVTQTPRYLIKTRGQQVTLSCSPISGHRSVSWYQQTPGQGLQFLFEYFSETQRNKGNFPGRFSGRQFSNSRSEMNVSTLELGDSALYLCASSSGQGAEPQHFGDGTRLSIL.

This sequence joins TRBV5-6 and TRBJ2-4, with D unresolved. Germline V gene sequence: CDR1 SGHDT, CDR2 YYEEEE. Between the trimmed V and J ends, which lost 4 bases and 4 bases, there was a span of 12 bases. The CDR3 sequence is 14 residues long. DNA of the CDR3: TGTGCCAGCAGCCGAATGGCGGTGAAAAACATTCAGTACTTC. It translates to CASSRMAVKNIQYF.

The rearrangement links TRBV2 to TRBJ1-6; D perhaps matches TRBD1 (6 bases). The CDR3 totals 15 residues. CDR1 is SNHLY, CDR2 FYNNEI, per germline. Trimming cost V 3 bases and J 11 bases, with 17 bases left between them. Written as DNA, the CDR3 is TGTGCCAGCAGTGACGGGACATCCCCTGGGCCACCCCTCCACTTT. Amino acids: CASSDGTSPGPPLHF.

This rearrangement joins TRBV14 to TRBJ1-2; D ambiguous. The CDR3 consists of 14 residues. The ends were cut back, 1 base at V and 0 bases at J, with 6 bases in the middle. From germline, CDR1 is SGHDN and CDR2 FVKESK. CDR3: CASSQAAANYGYTF. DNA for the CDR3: TGTGCCAGCAGCCAAGCGGCGGCTAACTATGGCTACACCTTC. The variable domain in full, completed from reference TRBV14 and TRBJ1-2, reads EAGVTQFPSHSVIEKGQTVTLRCDPISGHDNLYWYRRVMGKEIKFLLHFVKESKQDESGMPNNRFLAERTGGTYSTLKVQPAELEDSGVYFCASSQAAANYGYTFGSGTRLTVV.

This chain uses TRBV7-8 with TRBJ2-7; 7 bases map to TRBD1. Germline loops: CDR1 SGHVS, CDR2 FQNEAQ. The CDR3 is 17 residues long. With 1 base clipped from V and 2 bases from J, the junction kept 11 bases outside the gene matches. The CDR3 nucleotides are TGTGCCAGCAGCTTAGAAGGGAGACAGGGTAGGGCCTACGAGCAGTACTTC. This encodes CASSLEGRQGRAYEQYF.

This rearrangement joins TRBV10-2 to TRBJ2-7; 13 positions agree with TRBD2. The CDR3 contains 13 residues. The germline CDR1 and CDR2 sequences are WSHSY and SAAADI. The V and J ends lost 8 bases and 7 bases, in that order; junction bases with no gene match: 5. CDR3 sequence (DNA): TGCGCCAGCGGGACTAGCGGGACTAGGGAGCAGTACTTC. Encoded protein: CASGTSGTREQYF.

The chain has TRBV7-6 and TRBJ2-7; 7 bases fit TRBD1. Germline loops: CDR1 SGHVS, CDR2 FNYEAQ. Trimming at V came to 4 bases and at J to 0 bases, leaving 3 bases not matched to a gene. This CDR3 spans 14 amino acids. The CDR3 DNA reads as TGTGCCAGCAGCTCCCGACAGGGCTCCTACGAGCAGTACTTC. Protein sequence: CASSSRQGSYEQYF.

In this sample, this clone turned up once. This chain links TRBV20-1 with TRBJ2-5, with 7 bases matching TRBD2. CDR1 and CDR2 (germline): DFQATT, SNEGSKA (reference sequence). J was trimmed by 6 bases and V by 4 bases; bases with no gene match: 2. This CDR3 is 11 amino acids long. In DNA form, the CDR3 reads TGCAGTGCTATCGGGGGGAAGACCCAGTACTTC. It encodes CSAIGGKTQYF.

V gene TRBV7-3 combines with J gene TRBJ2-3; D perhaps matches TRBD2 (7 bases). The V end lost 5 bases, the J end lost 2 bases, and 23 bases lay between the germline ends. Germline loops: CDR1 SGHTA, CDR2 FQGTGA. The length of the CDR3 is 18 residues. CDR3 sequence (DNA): TGTGCCAGCAGCCCCCAAGGGGGGGGCTTTAAAACCACAGATACGCAGTATTTT. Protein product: CASSPQGGGFKTTDTQYF.

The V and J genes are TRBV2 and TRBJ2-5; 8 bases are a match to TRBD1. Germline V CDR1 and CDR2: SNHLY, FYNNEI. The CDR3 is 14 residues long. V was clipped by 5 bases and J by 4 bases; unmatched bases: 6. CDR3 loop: CASSLDRVGETQYF. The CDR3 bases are TGTGCCAGCAGTTTGGACAGGGTGGGAGAGACCCAGTACTTC.

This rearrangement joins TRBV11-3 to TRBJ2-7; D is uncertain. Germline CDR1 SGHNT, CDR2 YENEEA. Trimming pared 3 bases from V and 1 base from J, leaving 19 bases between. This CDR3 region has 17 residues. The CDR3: CASSFLGSHGSSYEQYF. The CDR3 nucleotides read TGTGCCAGCAGCTTTCTAGGCAGTCACGGATCTTCCTACGAGCAGTACTTC.

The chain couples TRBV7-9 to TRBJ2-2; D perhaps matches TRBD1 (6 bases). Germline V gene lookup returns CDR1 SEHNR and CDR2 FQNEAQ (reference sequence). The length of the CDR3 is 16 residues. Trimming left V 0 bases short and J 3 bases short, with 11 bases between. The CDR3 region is CASSLAGQLYTGELFF. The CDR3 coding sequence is TGTGCCAGCAGCTTAGCCGGACAGCTTTACACCGGGGAGCTGTTTTTT. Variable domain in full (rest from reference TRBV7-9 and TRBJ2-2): DTGVSQNPRHKITKRGQNVTFRCDPISEHNRLYWYRQTLGQGPEFLTYFQNEAQLEKSRLLSDRFSAERPKGSFSTLEIQRTEQGDSAMYLCASSLAGQLYTGELFFGEGSRLTVL.

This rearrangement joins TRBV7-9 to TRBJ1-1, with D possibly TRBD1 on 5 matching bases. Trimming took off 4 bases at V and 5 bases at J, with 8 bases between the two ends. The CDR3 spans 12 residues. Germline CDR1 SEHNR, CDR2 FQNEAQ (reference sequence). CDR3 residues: CASSSQGTEAFF. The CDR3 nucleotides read TGTGCCAGCAGCTCCCAGGGTACTGAAGCTTTCTTT.